Sequencing of this TCR beta chain was carried out in a study of T cell changes during pregnancy in multiple sclerosis. Profiled with immunoSEQ multiplex PCR; TCRdb holds only in-frame clones, not every one. The sample has tens of thousands of clones, around 90% seen once. Germline CDR1 SNHLY, CDR2 FYNNEI. The CDR3 has 14 amino acids. V lost 11 bases to trimming and J lost 7 bases, with 21 bases between them. The chain employs TRBV2 and TRBJ2-1; perhaps TRBD1 as D (6 bases). Material: CD4+ T cells from peripheral blood mononuclear cells, obtained before pregnancy. The sequence came from a female donor with multiple sclerosis, enrolled in a pregnancy study. CDR3 bases: TGTGCCGGGACAAGGGCTAGTCGAGGGAATGAGCAGTTCTTC. Protein sequence: CAGTRASRGNEQFF.